What follows describes a single T cell receptor beta chain. The antigen remains unidentified. The data were taken from a study of cytomegalovirus exposure and HLA in healthy donors. Overall study: In a previous analysis, 110 million or so unique TCR beta sequences were found from roughly 180 million T cells. Study outcomes and limitations: Cytomegalovirus association was assigned to more than 150 TCR beta chains.

PCR employed 60 Vbeta and 13 Jbeta primers. Some clones are missing from TCRdb's copy, which holds only in-frame ones; the method was immunoSEQ multiplex PCR. The sample shows 80,000 to 100,000 clones, roughly three quarters of them seen only once. Germline values: CDR1 MNHEY, CDR2 SMNVEV (reference sequence). V lost 5 bases to trimming and J lost 5 bases, with 18 bases between them. The CDR3 runs 15 residues. J is TRBJ2-5 and V is TRBV27; possibly TRBD2 for D (6 bases). This receptor was obtained from a male donor in good health and CMV-seropositive. Material: PBMCs. CDR3 in DNA: TGTGCCAGCAGTAGAGGTCCTCGCGGAGGGGAGACCCAGTACTTC. Protein: CASSRGPRGGETQYF.